Below are 21 T cell receptor beta chains sequenced from a single sample in a study of blood T cell repertoires in COVID-19. Sequencing used immunoSEQ multiplex PCR; TCRdb keeps in-frame clones, though not all of them. In the table there are 70,000 or so clones, approximately 80% of which are singletons. Sequenced input: peripheral blood. Source of these receptors: a man aged 60 to 75 with COVID-19, enrolled during active disease.

J is TRBJ1-4 and V is TRBV11-3, with a possible D match to TRBD1 (6 bases). Germline CDR1 SGHNT, CDR2 YENEEA. The ends were cut back, 5 bases at V and 7 bases at J, with 8 bases in the middle. This CDR3 spans 12 amino acids. The CDR3 is CASSIQGEKLFF. The CDR3 DNA reads TGTGCCAGCAGCATACAGGGTGAAAAACTGTTTTTT.

This clone was seen a handful of times. Here the CDR3 DNA reads TGTGCCAGCAGTTTATCATCCGGGGTCGGGGAGCTGTTTTTT. This gives the protein CASSLSSGVGELFF. The chain is built from TRBV27 and TRBJ2-2; D is possibly TRBD2 (5 bases). Germline V gives CDR1 MNHEY, CDR2 SMNVEV (reference sequence). The CDR3 loop spans 14 amino acids. Between the trimmed V and J ends, which lost 0 bases and 7 bases, there was a span of 9 bases.

The CDR3 DNA is TGTGCCAGTAGTATTTTGGGACAGCCTACAGATACGCAGTATTTT. Amino acid sequence: CASSILGQPTDTQYF. The chain has TRBV19 and TRBJ2-3; 7 bases map to TRBD1. V shed 3 bases, J shed 3 bases, and the junction held 6 bases outside the gene matches. This CDR3 comprises 15 residues. CDR1 LNHDA and CDR2 SQIVND come from the germline V gene (reference sequence).

The rearrangement uses TRBV25-1 and TRBJ2-5, with D maybe TRBD1 (6 bases). CDR1 is MGHDK, CDR2 SYGVNS, per germline. Trimming stripped 6 bases from V and 0 bases from J, with 8 bases between. This CDR3 spans 13 amino acids. The CDR3 region has the DNA TGTGCCAGCAGACGGGACAACCAAGAGACCCAGTACTTC. This gives the protein CASRRDNQETQYF. The full variable domain, in which reference TRBV25-1 and TRBJ2-5 provide the parts outside the CDR3, is EADIYQTPRYLVIGTGKKITLECSQTMGHDKMYWYQQDPGMELHLIHYSYGVNSTEKGDLSSESTVSRIRTEHFPLTLESARPSHTSQYLCASRRDNQETQYFGPGTRLLVL.

V is TRBV11-3 and J is TRBJ2-3, with 9 bases lining up with TRBD2. V lost 4 bases and J lost 5; bases outside the gene matches: 4. CDR3 size: 14 residues. Per germline, CDR1 SGHNT and CDR2 YENEEA. DNA of the CDR3: TGTGCCAGCAGCTCGACTAGCGGAGGAGATACGCAGTATTTT. Its protein product is CASSSTSGGDTQYF.

Only one count was recorded for this clone. V usage is TRBV5-6 and J usage is TRBJ2-3, with no clear D. Between the trimmed V and J ends, which lost 5 bases and 3 bases, there was a span of 7 bases. CDR1 SGHDT and CDR2 YYEEEE come from the germline V gene. The CDR3 loop spans 12 amino acids. CDR3 amino acids: CASSPTTDTQYF. As DNA, the CDR3 is TGTGCCAGCAGTCCCACAACAGATACGCAGTATTTT.

The chain links TRBV6-5 to TRBJ1-4, with 8 nucleotides matching TRBD1. The CDR3 sequence is 11 residues long. CDR1 MNHEY and CDR2 SVGAGI come from the germline V gene. J lost 10 bases, V lost 8 bases, and 3 bases had no gene match. CDR3 in amino acids: CASGQGGKLFF. The CDR3 nucleotides are TGTGCCAGCGGACAGGGTGGAAAACTGTTTTTT.

This clone was observed a few times. This chain links TRBV29-1 with TRBJ1-5; D gene ambiguous. Germline-derived CDR1 and CDR2 are SQVTM and ANQGSEA. This CDR3 spans 14 amino acids. V lost 6 bases to trimming and J lost 2 bases, with 14 bases between them. In DNA form, the CDR3 reads TGCAGCGTCAGACTTGCAGTGGGCAATCAGCCCCAGCATTTT. It is translated as CSVRLAVGNQPQHF.

For the CDR3, the DNA is TGTGCCAGCAGTGAGGCAGCGACCAGCTCTGGAAACACCATATATTTT. This encodes CASSEAATSSGNTIYF. The chain has TRBV6-1 and TRBJ1-3, with D uncertain. V was trimmed by 3 bases and J by 0 bases, leaving 12 bases between them. Germline lookup yields CDR1 MNHNS and CDR2 SASEGT. The CDR3 extends over 16 amino acids.

The chain is built from TRBV2 and TRBJ2-1, with a weak D call TRBD2 (5 bases). Germline V lookup: CDR1 SNHLY, CDR2 FYNNEI. The CDR3 has 13 residues. Deletions cut 6 bases from V and 9 bases from J, with 15 bases between. The CDR3 nucleotides read TGTGCCAGCAGCCCGGACTCCGGAGGTGAGCAGTTCTTC. Translation: CASSPDSGGEQFF. Complete variable domain (other parts from reference TRBV2 and TRBJ2-1): EPEVTQTPSHQVTQMGQEVILRCVPISNHLYFYWYRQILGQKVEFLVSFYNNEISEKSEIFDDQFSVERPDGSNFTLKIRSTKLEDSAMYFCASSPDSGGEQFFGPGTRLTVL.

This clone has more than one count but fewer than ten. The chain uses TRBV6-1 and TRBJ1-2, with D perhaps TRBD1 (5 bases). This CDR3 comprises 12 residues. The V gene lost 3 bases and the J gene lost 6 bases, with 8 bases spanning the gap. Germline CDR1 is MNHNS and CDR2 is SASEGT. In nucleotides, the CDR3 is TGTGCCAGCAGTGAGACAGCTAATGGCTACACCTTC. This gives the protein CASSETANGYTF.

The chain joins TRBV21-1 to TRBJ2-7; the listed D gene, TRBD1, was not tested against the DNA. TRBV21-1 represents a pseudogene. The CDR3 totals 12 residues. CDR3 residues: CASSDKVDEQYF. For the CDR3, the DNA is TGTGCCAGCAGCGACAAGGTAGACGAGCAGTACTTC.

The table lists this clone with a few counts. In nucleotides, the CDR3 is TGTGCCAGCGCCGACGGGACTCCTCCCTACGAGCAGTACTTC. It encodes CASADGTPPYEQYF. The genes are TRBV28 and TRBJ2-7; a weak D match, TRBD2 (6 bases). Germline CDR1 and CDR2: MDHEN and SYDVKM. The CDR3 is 14 residues long. V lost 8 bases to trimming and J lost 2 bases, with 16 bases between them.

This clone is judged medium-sized. Since the CDR3 does not end with the conserved phenylalanine or tryptophan, this likely comes from a read error. No DNA is shown, since the ends of the CDR3 on it are uncertain; the CDR3 is the one TCRdb lists. The CDR3 is CASSEGRGKEV. The V call is TRBV2, the J call TRBJ1-2. Germline CDR1 is SNHLY and CDR2 is FYNNEI. 11 amino acids form the CDR3, both terminal residues included.

The chain combines TRBV12-3 or TRBV12-4 with TRBJ2-2; the D is unclear. With 5 bases removed from V and 7 bases from J, the gap between germline ends came to 8 bases. The length of the CDR3 is 12 residues. CDR3 DNA sequence: TGTGCCAGCAGTGAGGAAATCGGGGAGCTGTTTTTT. This codes for CASSEEIGELFF.

This clone has more than one count but fewer than ten. The genes are TRBV5-1 and TRBJ1-3; possibly TRBD1 for D (5 bases). Germline-derived CDR1 and CDR2 are SGHRS and YFSETQ. The CDR3 has 15 amino acids. Trimming cost V 4 bases and J 4 bases, with 15 bases left between them. Here the CDR3 DNA reads TGCGCCAGCAGCCTGGAGGCAGGGCGAGGAAACACCATATATTTT. As protein: CASSLEAGRGNTIYF. Using reference TRBV5-1 and TRBJ1-3 for the parts outside the CDR3, the full variable domain is KAGVTQTPRYLIKTRGQQVTLSCSPISGHRSVSWYQQTPGQGLQFLFEYFSETQRNKGNFPGRFSGRQFSNSRSEMNVSTLELGDSALYLCASSLEAGRGNTIYFGEGSWLTVV.

In the case of this clone: The same CDR3 can be traced to other DNA sequences in this sample. The rearrangement joins TRBV27 to TRBJ2-1, with 8 bases that match TRBD2. Unmatched junction bases numbered 3, after V lost 5 bases and J lost 0 bases. Germline V gene data show CDR1 as MNHEY and CDR2 as SMNVEV (reference sequence). There are 15 residues in the CDR3. The CDR3 protein is CASSLSGSSYNEQFF. The CDR3 coding sequence is TGTGCCAGCAGTCTGAGCGGGAGCTCCTACAATGAGCAGTTCTTC.

The gene calls are TRBV28 and TRBJ1-5, with D perhaps matching TRBD1 (5 bases). The germline V gene has CDR1 MDHEN and CDR2 SYDVKM. The CDR3 has 15 amino acids. The V gene lost 6 bases and the J gene lost 4 bases, with 16 bases spanning the gap. The CDR3 bases are TGTGCCAGCAGGCCTTTACCAGGGTATAATCAGCCCCAGCATTTT. Translation gives CASRPLPGYNQPQHF.

The genes are TRBV7-9 and TRBJ2-5; 10 bases agree with TRBD2. V was pared by 5 bases and J by 0 bases, with 6 bases of the junction left unmatched. The CDR3 has 16 residues. Germline loops: CDR1 SEHNR, CDR2 FQNEAQ (reference sequence). CDR3 sequence (DNA): TGTGCCAGCAGCCTAATAGCGGGAGGCCACCAAGAGACCCAGTACTTC. Amino acid sequence: CASSLIAGGHQETQYF.

The chain joins TRBV9 to TRBJ1-4; D gene ambiguous. The CDR3 runs 14 residues. V was trimmed by 4 bases and J by 6 bases, leaving 13 bases between them. In germline, CDR1 is SGDLS, CDR2 YYNGEE. DNA of the CDR3: TGTGCCAGCAGCCCGAGGGCCGGGGATGAAAAACTGTTTTTT. It yields the protein CASSPRAGDEKLFF.

This clone was seen a handful of times. The J gene is TRBJ2-1, the V gene TRBV6-5, with D possibly matching TRBD1 (6 bases). Looked up from germline, CDR1 is MNHEY and CDR2 is SVGAGI. Trimming stripped 4 bases from V and 10 bases from J, with 14 bases between. The CDR3 length is 13 residues. The DNA of the CDR3 is TGTGCCAGCAGTTTCAGGGGCCACTGGGAGCAGTTCTTC. This sequence encodes CASSFRGHWEQFF.